Listed below are T cell receptor beta chains from one sample, sequenced in a study of beta chain features in type 1 diabetes. Here immunoSEQ multiplex PCR was the method, and the copy in TCRdb shows in-frame clones only, minus some. The sample yields about 150,000 clones, more than 9.5% seen once. Sequenced sample: central memory CD4+ T cells from blood. The receptors originated from a man aged 18 to 30 in good health. The CDR3 runs from the conserved cysteine through the conserved F or W. Each record gives: clone size, V gene, CDR3 protein. Clone size is shown for a subset of rows, as once, few, many or a class of expanded clone.

size: few; V: TRBV7-2; CDR3: CASSLSGAFGQETQYF
size: few; V: TRBV7-2; CDR3: CASSKETGFGEQFF
size: many; V: TRBV7-2; CDR3: CASSFLAGRSTDTQYF
size: .; V: TRBV6-7; CDR3: CASSREQGADEKLFF
size: .; V: TRBV27; CDR3: CASSPGQGARTEAFF
size: .; V: TRBV18; CDR3: CASSPLTGHEQYF
size: .; V: TRBV7-2; CDR3: CASSPWVGNNQPQHF
size: .; V: TRBV9; CDR3: CASSPPRVNTGELFF
size: few; V: TRBV27; CDR3: CASLDRGRFTDTQYF
size: .; V: TRBV2; CDR3: CASTPDRGNTQYF
size: few; V: TRBV14; CDR3: CASSQVGSVQGFQPQHF
size: .; V: TRBV7-2; CDR3: CASTRAGVGNEQFF